These 23 T cell receptor beta chains were all obtained from the same sample, sequenced in a study of memory CD4+ T cells and cytomegalovirus serostatus. Here immunoSEQ multiplex PCR was the method, and the copy in TCRdb shows in-frame clones only, minus some. The repertoire holds about 60,000 clones, with over 65% as singletons. Single viable CD3+CD4+CD8-CD45RO+ cells were sorted as the memory CD4+ T cells. Sequencing was performed on memory CD4+ T cells from blood. The source is an adult in good health and CMV-seropositive.

This clone showed up just once. V gene TRBV7-8 combines with J gene TRBJ2-7, with TRBD2 matching over 7 bases. CDR1 is SGHVS and CDR2 is FQNEAQ in the germline V gene. The CDR3 covers 15 residues. Trimming at V came to 3 bases and at J to 2 bases, leaving 7 bases not matched to a gene. CDR3 DNA sequence: TGTGCCAGCAGCTTTGGGGCTAGCGGTCCCTACGAGCAGTACGTC. Translated, it gives CASSFGASGPYEQYV.

Only a few counts were recorded for this clone. The chain employs TRBV7-6 and TRBJ2-3; the D gene could be TRBD1 or TRBD2 (6 bases each). V dropped 2 bases and J dropped 4 bases, with 25 bases sitting between them. The CDR3 has 19 residues. CDR1 and CDR2 from the germline V gene are SGHVS and FNYEAQ. The CDR3 DNA sequence: TGTGCCAGCAGCTTAATGGCCCGGGGGCGCGGGTTAGGGCCAGATACGCAGTATTTT. Translated, it gives CASSLMARGRGLGPDTQYF.

V and J are TRBV28 and TRBJ2-3, with D unclear. Per germline, CDR1 MDHEN and CDR2 SYDVKM. V lost 2 bases and J lost 6, with 12 bases in between. This CDR3 spans 14 amino acids. The DNA for the CDR3 is TGTGCCAGCAGTTTAGGCACTCACAGTGATACGCAGTATTTT. It codes for CASSLGTHSDTQYF.

The table lists this clone with a few counts. The rearrangement links TRBV2 to TRBJ1-2, with D hard to call. CDR3 length: 13 amino acids. Per the germline V gene, CDR1 is SNHLY and CDR2 is FYNNEI. V was cut by 5 bases and J by 7 bases, with 14 bases left in between. Written as DNA, the CDR3 is TGTGCCAGCAGTAAAGAATCAGGTGGTGGCTACACCTTC. Its translation is CASSKESGGGYTF.

V usage is TRBV4-1 and J usage is TRBJ2-1, with no clear D. From germline, CDR1 is MGHRA and CDR2 YSYEKL. V lost 0 bases and J 3 bases, leaving 12 bases between the germline ends. CDR3 length equals 16 residues. CDR3 amino acids: CASSQDLGGNYNEQFF. The CDR3 DNA sequence: TGCGCCAGCAGCCAAGATTTGGGCGGCAACTACAATGAGCAGTTCTTC.

The rearrangement links TRBV6-1 to TRBJ2-3; the D gene is possibly TRBD2 (7 bases). V dropped 6 bases and J dropped 5 bases, with 18 bases sitting between them. There are 15 residues in the CDR3. Germline lookup yields CDR1 MNHNS and CDR2 SASEGT. The CDR3 bases are TGTGCCAGCAGCATCCGGCGGGGGCATGGAGATACGCAGTATTTT. As protein: CASSIRRGHGDTQYF.

The gene calls are TRBV4-3 and TRBJ1-5; D ambiguous. The germline CDR1 and CDR2 sequences are LGHNA and YSLEER. This CDR3 is 15 amino acids long. The V and J ends lost 0 bases and 0 bases respectively, with 6 bases between them. CDR3 residues: CASSQDVSSNQPQHF. DNA for the CDR3: TGCGCCAGCAGCCAAGATGTGAGTAGCAATCAGCCCCAGCATTTT.

The table lists this clone with a few counts. The gene calls are TRBV7-8 and TRBJ1-5; D call uncertain. V was trimmed by 3 bases and J by 0 bases, leaving 12 bases between them. This CDR3 has 16 residues. The germline CDR1 and CDR2 sequences are SGHVS and FQNEAQ. The CDR3 DNA sequence: TGTGCCAGCAGCTTGAGGGCAGCCGATAGCAATCAGCCCCAGCATTTT. Protein product: CASSLRAADSNQPQHF.

The chain employs TRBV5-4 and TRBJ2-3, with D perhaps given as TRBD1 or TRBD2 (5 bases each). V lost 0 bases and J 1 base, leaving 12 bases between the germline ends. The CDR3 covers 16 residues. In germline, CDR1 is SGHNT, CDR2 YYREEE (reference sequence). In DNA, the CDR3 is TGTGCCAGCAGCTTGGCCACGGGGACGGGCACAGATACGCAGTATTTT. The encoded protein is CASSLATGTGTDTQYF.

The chain combines TRBV7-2 with TRBJ1-2; 8 nucleotides match TRBD1. The CDR3 contains 14 residues. Per germline, CDR1 SGHTA and CDR2 FQGNSA. The V segment lost 7 bases and the J segment 6 bases; nucleotides outside the gene matches: 10. Here the CDR3 DNA reads TGTGCCAGCACCCCAGGGGGACAGGATAATGGCTACACCTTC. This encodes CASTPGGQDNGYTF. The full variable domain, rest sourced from reference TRBV7-2 and TRBJ1-2, is GAGVSQSPSNKVTEKGKDVELRCDPISGHTALYWYRQSLGQGLEFLIYFQGNSAPDKSGLPSDRFSAERTGGSVSTLTIQRTQQEDSAVYLCASTPGGQDNGYTFGSGTRLTVV.

The chain joins TRBV6-1 to TRBJ2-2, with 8 nucleotides matching TRBD1. The V gene's germline CDR1 is MNHNS and CDR2 SASEGT. With V trimmed by 6 bases and J by 7 bases, 7 bases remained unmatched. This CDR3 contains 14 residues. The CDR3 coding sequence is TGTGCCAGCAGATTTACAGGGGGTAGCGGGGAGCTGTTTTTT. This sequence encodes CASRFTGGSGELFF.

The rearrangement joins TRBV19 to TRBJ1-3; D ambiguous. Trimming removed 3 bases from V and 0 bases from J, with 6 bases in between. The germline V gene encodes CDR1 LNHDA and CDR2 SQIVND (reference sequence). This CDR3 has 14 amino acids. CDR3 loop: CASSIWGSGNTIYF. The DNA for the CDR3 is TGTGCCAGTAGTATCTGGGGCTCTGGAAACACCATATATTTT.

CDR3 loop: CASSQGLAGVDTQYF. DNA of the CDR3: TGTGCCAGCAGCCAGGGACTAGCGGGAGTAGATACGCAGTATTTT. The chain has TRBV7-7 and TRBJ2-3; 14 bases match TRBD2. The V segment lost 5 bases and the J segment 5 bases; nucleotides outside the gene matches: 3. Germline CDR1 is SSHAT and CDR2 is FNYEAQ (reference sequence). This CDR3 region has 15 residues. The variable domain in full, with the rest retrieved from reference TRBV7-7 and TRBJ2-3, is GAGVSQSPRYKVTKRGQDVTLRCDPISSHATLYWYQQALGQGPEFLTYFNYEAQPDKSGLPSDRFSAERPEGSISTLTIQRTEQRDSAMYRCASSQGLAGVDTQYFGPGTRLTVL.

This clone was picked up a small number of times. The V call is TRBV10-1, the J call TRBJ2-2; D call uncertain. V was pared by 7 bases and J by 7 bases, with 13 bases between. This CDR3 is 13 amino acids long. Per germline, CDR1 WNHNN and CDR2 SYGVQD (reference sequence). This CDR3 is CASTKHVNGELFF. CDR3 nucleotide sequence: TGCGCCAGCACCAAACACGTTAACGGGGAGCTGTTTTTT.

The chain recombines TRBV11-2 with TRBJ1-1, with a possible D match to TRBD1 (5 bases). The germline V gene encodes CDR1 SGHAT and CDR2 FQNNGV. The CDR3 is 15 residues long. V was cut by 3 bases and J by 0 bases, with 11 bases left in between. CDR3 sequence: CASSLGLRMNTEAFF. The CDR3 nucleotides read TGTGCCAGCAGCTTGGGGCTTCGGATGAACACTGAAGCTTTCTTT.

The chain carries TRBV28 and TRBJ1-2, with D maybe TRBD1 (6 bases). The germline CDR1 and CDR2 sequences are MDHEN and SYDVKM. The length of the CDR3 is 15 residues. V lost 8 bases, J lost 4 bases, and 20 bases lay in between. CDR3 sequence (DNA): TGTGCCAGCCTTAGGGGGGACAAGAGCTTCTATGGCTACACCTTC. Its protein is CASLRGDKSFYGYTF.

J is TRBJ2-7 and V is TRBV5-1, with 11 bases identical to TRBD2. The V gene end was trimmed by 1 base and the J gene end by 3 bases; junction bases not matched to a gene: 6. Germline CDR1 SGHRS, CDR2 YFSETQ. CDR3 length equals 16 residues. CDR3 DNA: TGCGCCAGCAGCTTGAGCACTAGCGGGAGTTTCTACGAGCAGTACTTC. This codes for CASSLSTSGSFYEQYF.

The rearrangement uses TRBV6-1 and TRBJ2-7; D ambiguous. Germline CDR1 MNHNS, CDR2 SASEGT. This CDR3 is built from 11 residues. V lost 5 bases to trimming and J lost 5 bases, with 7 bases between them. The CDR3 region has the DNA TGTGCCAGCAGTACCCTACACGAGCAGTACTTC. Translated: CASSTLHEQYF.

The chain uses TRBV28 and TRBJ1-1, with 10 bases aligning to TRBD1. V lost 5 bases and J lost 4; bases outside the gene matches: 7. The CDR3 runs to 15 residues. The V gene's germline CDR1 is MDHEN and CDR2 SYDVKM. In nucleotides, the CDR3 is TGTGCCAGCAGTATGCCGGGACAGGGGAGCACTGAAGCTTTCTTT. It is translated as CASSMPGQGSTEAFF.

The chain has TRBV18 and TRBJ1-1; D gene uncertain. The germline CDR1 and CDR2 sequences are KGHSH and LQKENI. This CDR3 has 13 amino acids. V lost 5 bases to trimming and J lost 1 base, with 8 bases between them. The CDR3 DNA is TGTGCCAGCTCAGTGGACGGGAACACTGAAGCTTTCTTT. Residues: CASSVDGNTEAFF.

The rearrangement links TRBV2 to TRBJ1-2; D is unresolved. Germline CDR1 is SNHLY and CDR2 is FYNNEI. Between the trimmed V and J ends, which lost 11 bases and 4 bases, there was a span of 20 bases. This CDR3 region has 14 residues. CDR3 amino acids: CASQSTRTVYGYTF. In nucleotides, the CDR3 is TGTGCCTCCCAAAGCACCCGGACGGTCTATGGCTACACCTTC.

This sequence joins TRBV10-2 and TRBJ2-1; the match to TRBD2 covers 11 bases. Germline CDR1 is WSHSY and CDR2 is SAAADI. After removal of 3 bases from V and 5 bases from J, the junction contained 9 bases not matched to a gene. This CDR3 has 17 residues. The CDR3 spells CASSDLAGTSGNNEQFF. The CDR3 bases are TGCGCCAGCAGTGATCTCGCCGGGACTAGCGGTAACAATGAGCAGTTCTTC.

This sequence joins TRBV7-9 and TRBJ1-2; a possible D gene is TRBD1 (5 bases). This CDR3 region has 14 residues. Germline CDR1 and CDR2: SEHNR and FQNEAQ (reference sequence). V lost 0 bases to trimming and J lost 8 bases, with 13 bases between them. The CDR3, as DNA: TGTGCCAGCAGCTTAGCATCAGGGCTAGGCGGCTACACCTTC. It yields the protein CASSLASGLGGYTF.